This T cell receptor (beta chain) was identified during a study of T cell responses to AZD1222 COVID-19 vaccine. TCRdb's table, derived via immunoSEQ multiplex PCR, lists solely in-frame clones and lacks some. The sample shows around 140,000 clones, 70% to 90% of them seen only once. This clone has just one count. As yet, its antigen is unknown. Germline V lookup: CDR1 MNHEY, CDR2 SVGAGI. The trim removed 2 bases at V and 7 bases at J, leaving 7 bases unmatched. The CDR3 spans 16 residues. Broader study findings: Across spike, vaccine-associated CD4 TCRs were found, dominant at 160-218 and 743-854. Donors were chiefly white British, with a greater number of females, and clonal diversity was perhaps underestimated. Repertoire samples came only from after the peak T cell response.

This sequence originates from an adult who received the MenACWY meningococcal vaccine as a control. The chain has TRBV6-5 and TRBJ2-4; 11 nucleotides line up with TRBD2. This sample comprised peripheral blood, obtained 28 days after the second dose of the MenACWY control vaccine. The CDR3 DNA sequence: TGTGCCAGCAGTTACGTCGCCGGGACTAGCGGTAACATTCAGTACTTC. This encodes CASSYVAGTSGNIQYF.